The clone carrying this TCR beta chain was seen at least ten times. The germline V gene encodes CDR1 MNHEY and CDR2 SVGEGT. Trimming took 2 bases from V and 6 from J, leaving 14 bases between them. The CDR3 spans 15 residues. This specimen comes from a study of CD8 T cells in ankylosing spondylitis. For TCR beta, libraries came from quantitative 5'-RACE with molecular barcodes. TCRdb reanalysed the 5' RACE reads using MiXCR and keeps one entry per CDR3 protein. The table lists roughly 130,000 distinct CDR3 sequences, 7.5% to 9.5% of them singletons. V usage is TRBV6-2 or TRBV6-3 and J usage is TRBJ1-5; unclear D gene. Sequencing was done on a sample of synovial fluid, either unsorted or a sorted T cell fraction (not recorded which). The receptor's source is a male donor with ankylosing spondylitis. CDR3 sequence reads: CASSYRPSTGQPQHF. DNA of the CDR3: TGTGCCAGCAGTTACAGGCCCTCGACGGGTCAGCCCCAGCATTTT.